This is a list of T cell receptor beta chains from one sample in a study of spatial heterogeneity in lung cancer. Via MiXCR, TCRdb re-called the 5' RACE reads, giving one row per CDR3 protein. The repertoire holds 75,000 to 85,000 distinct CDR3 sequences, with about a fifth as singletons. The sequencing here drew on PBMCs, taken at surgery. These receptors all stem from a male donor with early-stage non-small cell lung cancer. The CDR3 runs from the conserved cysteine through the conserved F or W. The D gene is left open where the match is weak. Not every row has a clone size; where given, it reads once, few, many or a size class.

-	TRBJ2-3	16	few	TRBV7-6	TGTGCCAGCAGCTTAGCGTGGACGGGTGGAACAGATACGCAGTATTTT	CASSLAWTGGTDTQYF
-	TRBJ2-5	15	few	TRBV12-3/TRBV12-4	TGTGCCAGCAGGCGGGAAAGACAGGGAGGAGAGACCCAGTACTTC	CASRRERQGGETQYF
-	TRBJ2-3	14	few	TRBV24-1	TGTGCCACCAGTCCCGGAGGGGGCACAGATACGCAGTATTTT	CATSPGGGTDTQYF
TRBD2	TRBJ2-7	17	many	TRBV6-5	TGTGCCAGCAGTGGCAGGAGACTAGCGGGAGGATTCGAGGAGCAGTACTTC	CASSGRRLAGGFEEQYF
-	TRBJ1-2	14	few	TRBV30	TGTGCCTTATCACGGGGTCGGGTCTTCGGCGGCTACACCTTC	CALSRGRVFGGYTF
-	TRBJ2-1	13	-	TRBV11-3	TGTGCCAGCAGACCACGGACGGGCAATGAGCAGTTCTTC	CASRPRTGNEQFF
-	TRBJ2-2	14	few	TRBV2	TGTGCCAGCAGGGCAGGGATTAGCACCGGGGAGCTGTTTTTT	CASRAGISTGELFF
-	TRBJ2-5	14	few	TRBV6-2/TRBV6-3	TGTGCCAGCAGTTACTCGGGGGAGATAGAGACCCAGTACTTC	CASSYSGEIETQYF
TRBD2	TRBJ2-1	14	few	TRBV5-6	TGTGCCAGCGGAACGACTAGCGGGAGTAATGAGCAGTTCTTC	CASGTTSGSNEQFF
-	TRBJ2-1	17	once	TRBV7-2	TGTGCCAGCAGCTACAACGTGGACTTTAGGTCCTACAATGAGCAGTTCTTC	CASSYNVDFRSYNEQFF
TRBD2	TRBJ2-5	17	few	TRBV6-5	TGTGCCAGCAGTCTCTTCGGTCTAGCGGGGGGACAAGAGACCCAGTACTTC	CASSLFGLAGGQETQYF
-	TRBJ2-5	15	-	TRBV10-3	TGTGCCATCAGTGATCCCACCGGGACCCAAGAGACCCAGTACTTC	CAISDPTGTQETQYF
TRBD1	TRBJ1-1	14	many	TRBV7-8	TGTGCCAGCAGGACAGGGGAGATGAACACTGAAGCTTTCTTT	CASRTGEMNTEAFF
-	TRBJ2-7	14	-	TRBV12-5	TGTGCTAGTGCCGAGAGGGAAAGCTCCTACGAGCAGTACTTC	CASAERESSYEQYF
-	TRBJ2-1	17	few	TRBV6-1	TGTGCCAGCAGTGAACGGACACCCGAATGGGCTTACAATGAGCAGTTCTTC	CASSERTPEWAYNEQFF
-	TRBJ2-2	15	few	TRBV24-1	TGTGCCACCAGTGACACGAGGGCGGGCACCGGGGAGCTGTTTTTT	CATSDTRAGTGELFF
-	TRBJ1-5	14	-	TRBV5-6	TGTGCCAGCAGCTTCCAGGGCCCCCATCAGCCCCAGCATTTT	CASSFQGPHQPQHF
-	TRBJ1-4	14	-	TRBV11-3	TGTGCCAGCAGCCCCCGGGAGGCGAATGAAAAACTGTTTTTT	CASSPREANEKLFF
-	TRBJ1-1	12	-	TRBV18	TGTGCCAGCTCACTCCGGGAGACTGAAGCTTTCTTT	CASSLRETEAFF
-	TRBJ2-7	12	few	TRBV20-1	TGCAGTGCCTGGGACCCCTCCTACGAGCAGTACTTC	CSAWDPSYEQYF
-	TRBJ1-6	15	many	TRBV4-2	TGTGCCAGCAGCCAAGAACAGGGCTATAATTCACCCCTCCACTTT	CASSQEQGYNSPLHF
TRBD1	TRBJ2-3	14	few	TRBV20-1	TGCAGTGCTACAACGGGACAGGGCACAGATACGCAGTATTTT	CSATTGQGTDTQYF
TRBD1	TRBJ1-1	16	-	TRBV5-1	TGCGCCAGCAGCCCGGGACAGTTTGATTTTAACACTGAAGCTTTCTTT	CASSPGQFDFNTEAFF